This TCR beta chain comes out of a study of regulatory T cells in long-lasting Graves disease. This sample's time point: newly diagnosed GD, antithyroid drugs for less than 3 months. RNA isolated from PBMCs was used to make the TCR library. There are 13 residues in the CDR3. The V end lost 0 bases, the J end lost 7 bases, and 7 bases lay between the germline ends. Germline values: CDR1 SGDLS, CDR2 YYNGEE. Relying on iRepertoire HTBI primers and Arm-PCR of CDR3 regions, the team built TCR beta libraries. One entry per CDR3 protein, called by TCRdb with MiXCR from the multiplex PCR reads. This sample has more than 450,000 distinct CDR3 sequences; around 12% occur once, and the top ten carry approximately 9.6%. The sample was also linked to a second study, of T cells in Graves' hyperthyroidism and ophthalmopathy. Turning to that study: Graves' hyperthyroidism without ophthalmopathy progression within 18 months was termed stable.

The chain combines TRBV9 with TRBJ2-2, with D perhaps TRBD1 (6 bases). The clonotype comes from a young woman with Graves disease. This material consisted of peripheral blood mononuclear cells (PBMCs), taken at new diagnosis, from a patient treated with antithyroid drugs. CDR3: CASSVEGDGELFF. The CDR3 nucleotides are TGTGCCAGCAGCGTAGAGGGGGACGGGGAGCTGTTTTTT.